Described below is a single T cell receptor (beta chain) sequence and its context. Its antigen remains unidentified. This CDR3 has 12 residues. The germline V gene encodes CDR1 MNHNY and CDR2 SVGAGI (reference sequence). The V end was cut by 5 bases, the J end by 6 bases, with 5 bases between. The record originates from a study of shared clonotypes between healthy human individuals. Study-wide results and caveats: Among non-shared clonotypes, generation probabilities were lower than among those shared by all four donors. Naive subsets generally had larger estimated richness than memory subsets. In this cohort, only blood was sampled, and tissue repertoires likely differ.

Once extracted for a subset, genomic DNA was divided evenly among several immunoSEQ plates. Assay used: immunoSEQ multiplex PCR; TCRdb lists only in-frame clones, some missing. Altogether 1.5 million to 2.5 million clones are present, about 94% being singletons, with the ten largest covering around 1.2%. Naive CD8 cells were CD45RO-negative, positively selected for CCR7, excluding terminally differentiated effector memory CD45RA+ cells. V and J are TRBV6-6 and TRBJ1-6; D ambiguous. Sequencing was done on a sample of naive CD8+ T cells sorted from blood. This TCR derives from a man aged 18 to 29 in good health. The chain's CDR3 is CASSQTNSPLHF. The CDR3 nucleotides are TGTGCCAGCAGTCAGACTAATTCACCCCTCCACTTT.